One and the same sample provided the 11 T cell receptor beta chains below, sequenced in a study of blood T cell repertoires in COVID-19. TCRdb's copy holds only in-frame clones and misses some; the assay was immunoSEQ multiplex PCR. The sample holds 400,000 to 550,000 clones, roughly 87% seen once. Sequencing was carried out using PBMCs or T cells enriched from blood (not recorded which). The source of these receptors is a woman aged 18-35 years with acute COVID-19.

The chain couples TRBV18 to TRBJ1-5; TRBD1 aligns across 7 bases. With 3 bases clipped from V and 6 bases from J, the junction kept 5 bases outside the gene matches. The germline V gene encodes CDR1 KGHSH and CDR2 LQKENI. The CDR3 has 14 residues. The DNA for the CDR3 is TGTGCCAGCTCACCCGAGGGGGCTAGTCAGCCCCAGCATTTT. Its translation: CASSPEGASQPQHF. Filled out from reference TRBV18 and TRBJ1-5, the complete variable domain reads NAGVMQNPRHLVRRRGQEARLRCSPMKGHSHVYWYRQLPEEGLKFMVYLQKENIIDESGMPKERFSAEFPKEGPSILRIQQVVRGDSAAYFCASSPEGASQPQHFGDGTRLSIL.

The chain recombines TRBV28 with TRBJ1-6; TRBD1 aligns across 7 bases. V was pared by 5 bases and J by 0 bases, with 4 bases of the junction left unmatched. The CDR3 runs to 16 residues. Germline V lookup: CDR1 MDHEN, CDR2 SYDVKM. The CDR3 nucleotides read TGTGCCAGCAGTCCCGGGGACAGCTCCTATAATTCACCCCTCCACTTT. This translates into CASSPGDSSYNSPLHF.

V and J are TRBV4-2 and TRBJ2-1, with D maybe TRBD2 (7 bases). CDR3 length equals 17 residues. Trimming shortened V by 0 bases and J by 1 base, and 13 bases separated the two germline ends. CDR1 LGHNA and CDR2 YNFKEQ come from the germline V gene. The CDR3 DNA reads TGTGCCAGCAGCCAAGAAGGGGGGGCAAGGTCCTACAATGAGCAGTTCTTC. This sequence encodes CASSQEGGARSYNEQFF.

This chain joins TRBV10-3 and TRBJ2-5, with 12 bases identical to TRBD2. This CDR3 region has 16 residues. In germline, CDR1 is ENHRY, CDR2 SYGVKD. The V and J ends lost 0 bases and 4 bases, in that order; junction bases with no gene match: 3. In nucleotides, the CDR3 is TGTGCCATCAGTGAGTCCACTAGCGGGAGGTTAGAGACCCAGTACTTC. This codes for CAISESTSGRLETQYF.

This chain joins TRBV21-1 and TRBJ1-6. TRBV21-1 is listed as a pseudogene. The CDR3 covers 16 residues. CDR3 sequence: CASSKDRGGENSPLHF. CDR3 DNA: TGTGCCAGCAGCAAAGATAGGGGGGGGGAAAATTCACCCCTCCACTTT.

The V gene is TRBV30, the J gene TRBJ1-4, with unresolved D. The germline V gene encodes CDR1 GTSNPN and CDR2 SVGIG (reference sequence). The CDR3 has 15 amino acids. V was cut by 2 bases and J by 8 bases, with 18 bases left in between. The CDR3 DNA follows: TGTGCCTGGAGTTTACAGAGGACGGGGATGGAAAAACTGTTTTTT. This sequence encodes CAWSLQRTGMEKLFF.

The chain carries TRBV6-1 and TRBJ1-5; TRBD1 matches at 12 bases. Germline CDR1 MNHNS, CDR2 SASEGT. The CDR3 length is 18 residues. V shed 0 bases, J shed 9 bases, and the junction held 12 bases outside the gene matches. CDR3 residues: CASSEALPGQGAPWPQHF. The CDR3 coding sequence is TGTGCCAGCAGTGAAGCCCTTCCGGGACAGGGGGCTCCGTGGCCCCAGCATTTT.

The J gene is TRBJ2-5, the V gene TRBV7-7; 14 bases fit TRBD2. Germline CDR1 and CDR2: SSHAT and FNYEAQ (reference sequence). The CDR3 runs to 14 residues. Here the CDR3 reads CASGLAGGQETQYF. The DNA for the CDR3 is TGTGCTAGCGGACTAGCGGGGGGCCAAGAGACCCAGTACTTC.

The CDR3 region is CASSQGFRYEPGQGNTEAFF. CDR3 DNA sequence: TGCGCCAGCAGCCAAGGTTTTCGCTACGAGCCCGGACAGGGAAACACTGAAGCTTTCTTT. The genes are TRBV4-1 and TRBJ1-1; TRBD1 matches 8 bases. Germline V gene lookup returns CDR1 MGHRA and CDR2 YSYEKL. CDR3 length: 20 residues. V trimming: 1 base; J trimming: 2 bases; junction bases outside the gene matches: 18.

The gene calls are TRBV29-1 and TRBJ2-1; 11 bases align to TRBD2. Trimming at V came to 6 bases and at J to 3 bases, leaving 4 bases not matched to a gene. CDR3 length: 14 amino acids. Germline-derived CDR1 and CDR2 are SQVTM and ANQGSEA. CDR3 sequence (DNA): TGCAGCGTGCCACTAGCGGGGGACTACAATGAGCAGTTCTTC. It encodes CSVPLAGDYNEQFF.

V is TRBV6-5 and J is TRBJ1-2; tentative D call: TRBD1 (5 bases). The length of the CDR3 is 13 residues. The V gene lost 8 bases and the J gene lost 3 bases, with 13 bases spanning the gap. CDR1 MNHEY and CDR2 SVGAGI come from the germline V gene. The CDR3 loop reads CASVRGGDYGYTF. The CDR3 bases are TGTGCCAGCGTCCGCGGGGGGGACTATGGCTACACCTTC.